This TCR beta chain comes out of a study of T-cell memory formation after mild COVID-19. Study in general: TCR clusters were largely donor specific.

This clonotype was seen at least ten times. Its antigen remains unidentified. The study's findings and limits: Clones that contracted clustered mainly in CM and EM if CD4+ and in EMRA if CD8+. The study found balanced CD4/CD8 in clones contracting day 15 to 85 and a CD4+ lean in later expanders.

TCRdb re-analysed the 5' RACE reads in MiXCR, keeping a single row per CDR3 protein. The sample holds 300,000 to 400,000 distinct CDR3 sequences, roughly 21% seen once. The CDR3 consists of 12 residues. Germline V gene data show CDR1 as KGHSH and CDR2 as LQKENI. The V and J ends lost 3 bases and 0 bases respectively, with 3 bases between them. The receptor was isolated from an adult woman who had mild COVID-19 (a few samples of this study predate the infection). Cell type and time point are not known. Sequenced input: PBMCs or a T cell subset sorted from them (not recorded which). This chain connects TRBV18 to TRBJ2-7; D not certain. The CDR3 DNA sequence: TGTGCCAGCTCACCCCACTCCTACGAGCAGTACTTC. Translation: CASSPHSYEQYF. Together with reference TRBV18 and TRBJ2-7, the CDR3 gives the full variable domain: NAGVMQNPRHLVRRRGQEARLRCSPMKGHSHVYWYRQLPEEGLKFMVYLQKENIIDESGMPKERFSAEFPKEGPSILRIQQVVRGDSAAYFCASSPHSYEQYFGPGTRLTVT.